This T cell receptor beta chain was sequenced in a study of blood T cell repertoires in COVID-19. Across the whole study: Whether acute or convalescent, the COVID-19 samples came from the United States, Italy and Spain. The cDNA or gDNA used as material had been derived from T cells, B-cell-depleted T cells, or PBMCs.

Trimming removed 0 bases at V and 2 bases at J, with 9 bases between. The CDR3 has 14 amino acids. Germline assignment: CDR1 SGDLS and CDR2 YYNGEE. As processed by the authors: Amplifying reference gene primers gave estimates of nucleated cell counts. TCRdb's copy holds only in-frame clones and misses some; the assay was immunoSEQ multiplex PCR. That table is the source of V, J and clone size, and D and trimming were worked out from the DNA. There are roughly 39,000 clones in the sample; more than 80% occur only once, and around 8.5% lies in the top ten. The sequence came from a man in his thirties or forties with active or convalescent COVID-19. The chain couples TRBV9 to TRBJ2-7; a weak D match, TRBD2 (5 bases). The material sequenced was peripheral blood. For the CDR3, the DNA is TGTGCCAGCAGCGTAGGAGGGAAAGCCTACGAGCAGTACTTC. Its protein is CASSVGGKAYEQYF.